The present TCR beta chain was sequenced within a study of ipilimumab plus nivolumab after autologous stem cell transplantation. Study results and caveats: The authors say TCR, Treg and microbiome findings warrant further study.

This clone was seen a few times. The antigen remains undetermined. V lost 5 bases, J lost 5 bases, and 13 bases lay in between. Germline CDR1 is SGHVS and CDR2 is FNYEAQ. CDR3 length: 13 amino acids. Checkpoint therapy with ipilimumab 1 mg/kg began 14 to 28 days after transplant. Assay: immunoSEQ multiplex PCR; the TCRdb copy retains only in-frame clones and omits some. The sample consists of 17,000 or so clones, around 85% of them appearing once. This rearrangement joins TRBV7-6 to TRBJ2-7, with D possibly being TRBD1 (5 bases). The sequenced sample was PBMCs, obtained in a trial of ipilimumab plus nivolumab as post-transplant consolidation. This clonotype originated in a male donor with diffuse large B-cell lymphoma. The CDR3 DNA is TGTGCCAGCAGCCGGACCCAGGGTGACGAGCAGTACTTC. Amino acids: CASSRTQGDEQYF.